Listed here are 3 T cell receptor beta chains from one sample, sequenced in a study of T-cell reconstitution after alpha-beta-depleted transplantation in children. The TCRbeta library incorporated unique molecular identifiers. TCRdb independently ran MiXCR on the PCR reads; one entry per CDR3 protein. The sample lists approximately 150,000 distinct CDR3 sequences; about 8.8% were seen once. The sample here was PBMCs, mostly from graft donor cells, taken 180 days after TCRalphabeta/CD19-depleted stem cell transplant. The receptors stem from a female patient aged 2-9 years who had a stem cell transplant for congenital amegakaryocytic thrombocytopenia, so the T cells may come from the graft donor.

Ten or more counts support this clonotype. The rearrangement joins TRBV6-1 to TRBJ2-1; the D is unclear. Looked up from germline, CDR1 is MNHNS and CDR2 is SASEGT. V gave up 2 bases and J gave up 4 bases, with 15 bases separating them. The CDR3 sequence is 16 residues long. CDR3 nucleotide sequence: TGTGCCAGCAGTGAACCACCCAATGGCTGGTACAATGAGCAGTTCTTC. It specifies CASSEPPNGWYNEQFF.

This clonotype was recorded many times. CDR3 in amino acids: CASARGTSTDTQYF. Here the CDR3 DNA reads TGTGCCAGCGCAAGGGGAACTAGCACAGATACGCAGTATTTT. This chain joins TRBV6-1 and TRBJ2-3; a weak D match, TRBD1 (5 bases). V was shortened by 8 bases and J by 0 bases, with 12 bases between the two germline ends. The CDR3 totals 14 residues. Germline CDR1 reads MNHNS; CDR2 reads SASEGT.

This clonotype was recorded at least ten times. The CDR3, as DNA: TGCGCCAGCAGCTTGGCAGGGGGCAGGAGGGGAACAGATACGCAGTATTTT. Encoded protein: CASSLAGGRRGTDTQYF. The chain is built from TRBV5-1 and TRBJ2-3; 8 nucleotides agree with TRBD1. Per the germline V gene, CDR1 is SGHRS and CDR2 is YFSETQ. The CDR3 covers 17 residues. Trimming at V came to 0 bases and at J to 3 bases, leaving 9 bases not matched to a gene.